This T cell receptor beta chain stems from a study of cytomegalovirus exposure and HLA in healthy donors. Germline lookup yields CDR1 MNHEY and CDR2 SMNVEV (reference sequence). This CDR3 is 14 amino acids long. The ends were cut back, 6 bases at V and 0 bases at J, with 12 bases in the middle. General study results and limits: What was likely a sequencing artifact was a cluster of highly shared sequence variants. Later analysis indicated greater clonal expansion among HLA-associated TCR beta chains than among equally common other chains.

Remarks on this clone: Its target is unknown.

Use of 60 Vbeta and 13 Jbeta primers characterized the PCR. Original data processing: Roughly 73 million unique TCR beta chains, roughly 11 million of them shared, were counted by a later analysis. Sequencing was performed with immunoSEQ multiplex PCR; in TCRdb, only in-frame clones are kept and a portion is missing. V and J calls and clone size follow that table, whereas D and trimming were derived from the DNA. The data contain around 130,000 clones, less than 85% of them seen just once; the ten biggest clones take up over 2%. The sample was PBMCs. The receptor was derived from a middle-aged woman in good health and CMV-seropositive. The V call is TRBV27, the J call TRBJ2-7; TRBD1 is a possible D gene (6 bases). The CDR3 region has the DNA TGTGCCAGCAGGGACGACAGGTACTCCTACGAGCAGTACTTC. It is translated as CASRDDRYSYEQYF.